This TCR beta chain was found in a study of blood T cell repertoires in COVID-19. Study in general: Acute and convalescent COVID-19 samples came from the United States, Italy and Spain. PBMCs, B-cell-depleted T cells, or T cells provided the cDNA or gDNA that made up the material.

Authors' methods: By means of reference gene primer amplification, nucleated cell counts were estimated. Sequencing was performed with immunoSEQ multiplex PCR; in TCRdb, only in-frame clones are kept and a portion is missing. V and J calls and clone size come straight from that table; D and trimming were deduced from the DNA. The table includes approximately 110,000 clones, about two thirds detected once. The CDR3 spans 15 residues. The germline V gene has CDR1 SGHRS and CDR2 YFSETQ. The V gene lost 0 bases and the J gene lost 2 bases, with 12 bases spanning the gap. Material: peripheral blood. The chain is built from TRBV5-1 and TRBJ2-7, with TRBD2 as a possible D gene (6 bases). The origin of this receptor is a human donor with acute or convalescent COVID-19. The donor label of this sample is uncertain. The CDR3 sequence: CASSLAGETPYEQYF. DNA of the CDR3: TGCGCCAGCAGCTTGGCGGGGGAAACCCCCTACGAGCAGTACTTC.